This T cell receptor (beta chain) was sequenced for a study of radiotherapy plus CTLA-4 blockade in lung cancer. About the study: Overall, around 20% of patients showed an objective response, while 31% attained disease control.

Only in-frame clones appear in the TCRdb table, and some are missing; sequencing was by immunoSEQ multiplex PCR. Of 65,000 to 100,000 clones in the sample, around four fifths were seen once. Of note for this clone: Its target is unknown.

The germline gives CDR1 LNHDA, CDR2 SQIVND (reference sequence). V lost 0 bases to trimming and J lost 8 bases, with 7 bases between them. The CDR3 covers 12 residues. Whole-study results and caveats: Expansion in blood of tumor-derived TCR clones was seen after radiotherapy plus ipilimumab. In blood, early T cell clone dynamics reportedly predicted response best, together with interferon-beta.

Focal radiation plus CTLA-4 blockade with ipilimumab was administered to patients who had chemo-refractory metastatic non-small-cell lung cancer. Source: peripheral blood, taken from a patient treated with radiotherapy plus ipilimumab. This receptor was obtained from a human donor with non-small cell lung cancer who had stable disease on radiotherapy plus ipilimumab. The chain links TRBV19 to TRBJ1-2, with D possibly matching TRBD1 (5 bases). CDR3 amino acids: CASSIERGGYTF. The CDR3 region has the DNA TGTGCCAGTAGTATAGAGAGGGGCGGCTACACCTTC.